Listed here are 20 T cell receptor beta chains from one sample, sequenced in a study of ipilimumab plus nivolumab after autologous stem cell transplantation. The table came from immunoSEQ multiplex PCR; TCRdb's copy has only in-frame clones and leaves some out. The table lists fewer than 30,000 clones, more than 70% of them singletons. The sequences come from PBMCs, collected in a trial of ipilimumab plus nivolumab as post-transplant consolidation. The receptors were gathered from a male donor with diffuse large B-cell lymphoma.

The chain links TRBV10-3 to TRBJ2-4; 7 bases fit TRBD2. The germline V gene has CDR1 ENHRY and CDR2 SYGVKD. The CDR3 has 14 amino acids. V lost 0 bases, J lost 7 bases, and 3 bases stayed unmatched. CDR3 residues: CAISESGRANIQYF. DNA of the CDR3: TGTGCCATCAGTGAGTCGGGGAGGGCCAACATTCAGTACTTC.

This chain links TRBV4-3 with TRBJ2-2; maybe TRBD1 (6 bases). Germline V gives CDR1 LGHNA, CDR2 YSLEER. The germline V and J ends were trimmed by 2 bases and 3 bases, with 7 bases remaining between them. This CDR3 comprises 14 residues. As DNA, the CDR3 is TGCGCCAGCAGCCAATACAGGGACACCGGGGAGCTGTTTTTT. Amino acids: CASSQYRDTGELFF.

This sequence joins TRBV10-2 and TRBJ2-5; 7 positions agree with TRBD2. The CDR3 sequence is 14 residues long. The junction had 5 bases not matched to a gene; V was cut back by 2 bases and J by 5 bases. Germline lookup yields CDR1 WSHSY and CDR2 SAAADI. The DNA of the CDR3 is TGCGCCAGCAGTGAGGTCGGGCGGGGGGAGACCCAGTACTTC. This codes for CASSEVGRGETQYF.

This clone is a singleton in its sample. V and J are TRBV11-1 and TRBJ1-1, with 9 bases that match TRBD1. Trimming took 5 bases from V and 5 from J; bases not matched to a gene: 12. The CDR3 sequence is 16 residues long. Looked up from germline, CDR1 is SGHAT and CDR2 is FQDESV (reference sequence). The CDR3 nucleotides read TGTGCCAGCAGCCCACGGGACAGGGTTCCGGGGACTGAAGCTTTCTTT. This translates into CASSPRDRVPGTEAFF.

The chain joins TRBV9 to TRBJ2-3; no firm D call. Germline CDR1 is SGDLS and CDR2 is YYNGEE. This CDR3 is 14 amino acids long. Trimming shortened V by 0 bases and J by 5 bases, and 10 bases separated the two germline ends. The CDR3, as DNA: TGTGCCAGCAGCGTAGGGCCGGACCAAGATACGCAGTATTTT. The encoded protein is CASSVGPDQDTQYF. Filled out from reference TRBV9 and TRBJ2-3, the complete variable domain reads DSGVTQTPKHLITATGQRVTLRCSPRSGDLSVYWYQQSLDQGLQFLIQYYNGEERAKGNILERFSAQQFPDLHSELNLSSLELGDSALYFCASSVGPDQDTQYFGPGTRLTVL.

The chain links TRBV5-1 to TRBJ2-7, with D perhaps TRBD1 (6 bases). The CDR3 extends over 15 amino acids. V lost 4 bases and J 6 bases, leaving 20 bases between the germline ends. Germline assignment: CDR1 SGHRS and CDR2 YFSETQ. The CDR3 sequence: CASSLGHRDMGEQYF. CDR3 nucleotide sequence: TGCGCCAGCAGCCTTGGGCACCGGGACATGGGCGAGCAGTACTTC.

The V call is TRBV30, the J call TRBJ2-3; maybe TRBD2 (5 bases). V was clipped by 0 bases and J by 6 bases, with 13 bases between them. The germline CDR1 and CDR2 sequences are GTSNPN and SVGIG (reference sequence). The CDR3 contains 14 residues. Written as DNA, the CDR3 is TGTGCCTGGAGTGTAGGCGGCGGGTTGGATACGCAGTATTTT. This translates into CAWSVGGGLDTQYF.

The chain joins TRBV10-3 to TRBJ1-1; TRBD1 might be the D (5 bases). This CDR3 contains 14 residues. V dropped 10 bases and J dropped 1 base, with 16 bases sitting between them. Germline V gene lookup returns CDR1 ENHRY and CDR2 SYGVKD. CDR3 bases: TGTGCCACCCAGATTACTACAGGGAACACTGAAGCTTTCTTT. This sequence encodes CATQITTGNTEAFF.

This rearrangement joins TRBV7-2 to TRBJ2-5; no clear D. The CDR3 loop spans 14 amino acids. Deletions cut 3 bases from V and 4 bases from J, with 12 bases between. Looked up from germline, CDR1 is SGHTA and CDR2 is FQGNSA. CDR3 amino acids: CASSFGSHGETQYF. DNA for the CDR3: TGTGCCAGCAGCTTCGGGTCCCACGGAGAGACCCAGTACTTC.

The chain joins TRBV4-3 to TRBJ1-1; no reliable D call. The CDR3 is 14 amino acids. Germline V gene lookup returns CDR1 LGHNA and CDR2 YSLEER. V was trimmed by 7 bases and J by 1 base, leaving 13 bases between them. The DNA for the CDR3 is TGCGCCAGCAACTATTTGGGCGCGAACACTGAAGCTTTCTTT. Protein: CASNYLGANTEAFF.

The chain is built from TRBV5-1 and TRBJ2-5, with 7 bases matching TRBD1. The CDR3 has 14 residues. The junction had 7 bases not matched to a gene; V was cut back by 2 bases and J by 6 bases. Germline V CDR1 and CDR2: SGHRS, YFSETQ. The CDR3 sequence: CASSFDRVVQTQYF. DNA for the CDR3: TGCGCCAGCAGCTTTGACAGGGTAGTTCAGACCCAGTACTTC.

The chain carries TRBV6-5 and TRBJ2-7; 7 positions match TRBD2. The CDR3 consists of 15 residues. Unmatched junction bases numbered 8, after V lost 4 bases and J lost 2 bases. The germline V gene has CDR1 MNHEY and CDR2 SVGAGI. The CDR3: CASSSLTSPPYEQYF. CDR3 nucleotide sequence: TGTGCCAGCAGTTCCTTGACTAGCCCTCCCTACGAGCAGTACTTC.

This clone showed up just a few times. This sequence joins TRBV28 and TRBJ1-3; D is unclear. CDR1 is MDHEN, CDR2 SYDVKM, per germline. The CDR3 is 14 residues long. V dropped 6 bases and J dropped 0 bases, with 9 bases sitting between them. CDR3 in DNA: TGTGCCAGCAGAAGCGCCAGCTCTGGAAACACCATATATTTT. It specifies CASRSASSGNTIYF.

V and J are TRBV18 and TRBJ2-2; D ambiguous. CDR3 length: 17 amino acids. Germline values: CDR1 KGHSH, CDR2 LQKENI. Trimming removed 2 bases at V and 0 bases at J, with 13 bases between. The CDR3 here is CASSPGVGFANTGELFF. The CDR3 DNA is TGTGCCAGCTCACCAGGAGTCGGCTTTGCGAACACCGGGGAGCTGTTTTTT.

The J gene is TRBJ2-7, the V gene TRBV7-2; D unresolved. V lost 3 bases and J lost 4, with 10 bases in between. The germline gives CDR1 SGHTA, CDR2 FQGNSA. CDR3 length: 13 amino acids. As DNA, the CDR3 is TGTGCCAGCAGCTTCCAGTCTGGGTACGAGCAGTACTTC. Its protein is CASSFQSGYEQYF.

The genes are TRBV19 and TRBJ1-2; TRBD1 matches 7 bases. With V trimmed by 7 bases and J by 3 bases, 8 bases remained unmatched. From germline, CDR1 is LNHDA and CDR2 SQIVND (reference sequence). This CDR3 contains 14 residues. CDR3 in DNA: TGTGCCAGTAAGGGCCAGGGGGATCACTATGGCTACACCTTC. This sequence encodes CASKGQGDHYGYTF.

The chain combines TRBV6-1 with TRBJ1-1; D not certain. The CDR3 sequence is 13 residues long. V lost 7 bases and J 5 bases, leaving 14 bases between the germline ends. The germline V gene encodes CDR1 MNHNS and CDR2 SASEGT. The CDR3 loop is CASTARMGTEAFF. In DNA form, the CDR3 reads TGTGCCAGCACCGCTCGAATGGGGACTGAAGCTTTCTTT.

The chain has TRBV7-2 and TRBJ2-7, with D uncertain. CDR3 size: 12 residues. Germline CDR1 and CDR2: SGHTA and FQGNSA. Trimming pared 1 base from V and 2 bases from J, leaving 3 bases between. The CDR3 reads CASSLVAYEQYF. The CDR3, as DNA: TGTGCCAGCAGCTTAGTTGCCTACGAGCAGTACTTC.

The rearrangement joins TRBV7-9 to TRBJ2-5; 9 bases align to TRBD2. Trimming took 7 bases from V and 1 from J; bases not matched to a gene: 19. Germline V gives CDR1 SEHNR, CDR2 FQNEAQ (reference sequence). CDR3 length equals 19 residues. This chain's CDR3 is CASTLSVAGGPWSQETQYF. The CDR3 nucleotides are TGTGCCAGCACCCTCTCCGTGGCGGGGGGGCCGTGGAGCCAAGAGACCCAGTACTTC.

This clone was seen only a few times. V is TRBV10-3 and J is TRBJ2-7; D is ambiguous. CDR1 and CDR2 (germline): ENHRY, SYGVKD. The CDR3 is 13 residues long. With 3 bases removed from V and 2 bases from J, the gap between germline ends came to 8 bases. Here the CDR3 reads CAISDVKTYEQYF. The CDR3 nucleotides are TGTGCCATCAGTGATGTGAAGACCTACGAGCAGTACTTC.